These 23 T cell receptor beta chains came from one sample sequenced in a study of cytomegalovirus exposure and HLA in healthy donors. The study ran its PCR with 60 Vbeta and 13 Jbeta primers. Clones were sequenced by immunoSEQ multiplex PCR, and TCRdb holds only the in-frame ones, with some missing. This sample has fewer than 250,000 clones, with around 80% found just once. Specimen: PBMCs. The receptors were gathered from a man aged 35-49 years in good health and CMV-seropositive.

This clone has just one count. The V and J genes are TRBV6-5 and TRBJ1-1; tentatively, D is TRBD1 (5 bases). The V and J ends lost 0 bases and 4 bases respectively, with 12 bases between them. This CDR3 spans 15 amino acids. Germline CDR1 reads MNHEY; CDR2 reads SVGAGI. The CDR3: CASSYSKAGGTEAFF. CDR3 DNA sequence: TGTGCCAGCAGTTACTCGAAAGCCGGGGGCACTGAAGCTTTCTTT.

The V and J genes are TRBV6-6 and TRBJ2-1, with a possible D match to TRBD2 (6 bases). Germline CDR1 and CDR2: MNHNY and SVGAGI (reference sequence). This CDR3 spans 14 amino acids. V lost 2 bases, J lost 5 bases, and 10 bases lay in between. The CDR3 here is CASSYLGTDNEQFF. The CDR3 DNA is TGTGCCAGCAGTTACCTGGGGACTGACAATGAGCAGTTCTTC.

This clone occurred a few times. The genes are TRBV25-1 and TRBJ1-1; D call uncertain. The germline V gene has CDR1 MGHDK and CDR2 SYGVNS. This CDR3 contains 15 residues. V lost 2 bases and J 0 bases, leaving 10 bases between the germline ends. CDR3 loop: CASSEGGRMNTEAFF. CDR3 coding DNA: TGTGCCAGCAGTGAAGGAGGTCGTATGAACACTGAAGCTTTCTTT. Variable domain in full (rest from reference TRBV25-1 and TRBJ1-1): EADIYQTPRYLVIGTGKKITLECSQTMGHDKMYWYQQDPGMELHLIHYSYGVNSTEKGDLSSESTVSRIRTEHFPLTLESARPSHTSQYLCASSEGGRMNTEAFFGQGTRLTVV.

This clone was observed a single time. The chain combines TRBV9 with TRBJ1-2; D remains ambiguous. CDR1 is SGDLS and CDR2 is YYNGEE in the germline V gene. V was trimmed by 2 bases and J by 6 bases, leaving 11 bases between them. CDR3 length: 13 residues. As DNA, the CDR3 is TGTGCCAGCAGCGTTTTGGTGGAGCATGGCTACACCTTC. Its translation: CASSVLVEHGYTF.

V gene TRBV27 combines with J gene TRBJ1-5, with D unresolved. Germline CDR1 MNHEY, CDR2 SMNVEV (reference sequence). CDR3 length: 12 residues. V lost 4 bases and J 9 bases, leaving 10 bases between the germline ends. The CDR3 loop reads CASSSPLGPQHF. The DNA for the CDR3 is TGTGCCAGCAGTTCCCCTCTAGGGCCCCAGCATTTT.

The CDR3 reads CASSAPGTSGGGDTQYF. CDR3 nucleotides: TGTGCCAGCAGTGCCCCCGGGACTAGCGGAGGTGGAGATACGCAGTATTTT. The rearrangement uses TRBV27 and TRBJ2-3; 11 nucleotides align to TRBD2. CDR3 size: 17 residues. CDR1 MNHEY and CDR2 SMNVEV come from the germline V gene (reference sequence). The V and J ends lost 5 bases and 5 bases, in that order; junction bases with no gene match: 12.

V is TRBV9 and J is TRBJ2-1; D is perhaps TRBD2 (5 bases). There are 16 residues in the CDR3. The V end lost 0 bases, the J end lost 0 bases, and 10 bases lay between the germline ends. Germline V gene data show CDR1 as SGDLS and CDR2 as YYNGEE. The CDR3 DNA reads TGTGCCAGCAGCGTAGTGGGGAGCGGCTCCTACAATGAGCAGTTCTTC. Amino acids: CASSVVGSGSYNEQFF. The whole variable domain, remainder taken from reference TRBV9 and TRBJ2-1, is DSGVTQTPKHLITATGQRVTLRCSPRSGDLSVYWYQQSLDQGLQFLIQYYNGEERAKGNILERFSAQQFPDLHSELNLSSLELGDSALYFCASSVVGSGSYNEQFFGPGTRLTVL.

This sequence joins TRBV5-4 and TRBJ2-2; perhaps TRBD2 as D (6 bases). The germline V gene has CDR1 SGHNT and CDR2 YYREEE (reference sequence). The CDR3 extends over 14 amino acids. Trimming cost V 3 bases and J 6 bases, with 12 bases left between them. The CDR3 nucleotides are TGTGCCAGCAGCTCCCGACTAGTAGCCGGGGAGCTGTTTTTT. Translation: CASSSRLVAGELFF.

The J gene is TRBJ1-3, the V gene TRBV27, with D tentatively TRBD1 (6 bases). The length of the CDR3 is 14 residues. Germline loops: CDR1 MNHEY, CDR2 SMNVEV (reference sequence). The V end lost 5 bases, the J end lost 6 bases, and 14 bases lay between the germline ends. The CDR3 nucleotides read TGTGCCAGCAGTCGAGGGGCAGGGGTAAACACCATATATTTT. Translated: CASSRGAGVNTIYF.

The chain carries TRBV2 and TRBJ2-7; 9 bases map to TRBD1. V dropped 0 bases and J dropped 1; count of bases not matched to a gene: 1. The CDR3 loop spans 15 amino acids. Germline assignment: CDR1 SNHLY and CDR2 FYNNEI. CDR3 DNA sequence: TGTGCCAGCAGTGAAGCGGGGACAGGGTCCTACGAGCAGTACTTC. This gives the protein CASSEAGTGSYEQYF.

This sequence joins TRBV5-1 and TRBJ2-1; TRBD2 matches 9 bases. Losses at the gene ends were 2 bases for V and 3 bases for J; bases not matched to a gene: 9. The V gene's germline CDR1 is SGHRS and CDR2 YFSETQ. The CDR3 is 17 residues long. For the CDR3, the DNA is TGCGCCAGCAGCTTTACGCCGACTAGCGGAAACTACAATGAGCAGTTCTTC. Translating it yields CASSFTPTSGNYNEQFF.

The chain combines TRBV7-6 with TRBJ2-1, with 7 bases matching TRBD2. The V segment lost 1 base and the J segment 7 bases; nucleotides outside the gene matches: 7. CDR1 is SGHVS, CDR2 FNYEAQ, per germline. This CDR3 is built from 15 residues. The CDR3 protein is CASSLGVGGINEQFF. CDR3 coding DNA: TGTGCCAGCAGCTTAGGAGTGGGAGGGATAAATGAGCAGTTCTTC.

Worth noting for this clone: The sample contains more than one DNA sequence encoding this CDR3. The V and J genes are TRBV6-5 and TRBJ1-5; D is possibly TRBD1 (6 bases). CDR3 length: 14 residues. Deletions cut 5 bases from V and 2 bases from J, with 10 bases between. Germline V CDR1 and CDR2: MNHEY, SVGAGI. The CDR3 spells CASSTYRGNQPQHF. The CDR3 DNA follows: TGTGCCAGCAGTACCTACAGGGGCAATCAGCCCCAGCATTTT.

This chain uses TRBV9 with TRBJ1-1; no clear D gene. The germline gives CDR1 SGDLS, CDR2 YYNGEE. CDR3 size: 15 residues. V was shortened by 2 bases and J by 0 bases, with 11 bases between the two germline ends. The CDR3 DNA is TGTGCCAGCAGCGTTAATGGGCTTGTGAACACTGAAGCTTTCTTT. Translated: CASSVNGLVNTEAFF.

J is TRBJ1-5 and V is TRBV10-3; TRBD1 matches 7 bases. Losses at the gene ends were 6 bases for V and 0 bases for J; bases not matched to a gene: 2. This CDR3 comprises 14 residues. The germline V gene has CDR1 ENHRY and CDR2 SYGVKD. The CDR3 DNA is TGTGCCATCAGAGGGACAGATAGCAATCAGCCCCAGCATTTT. This gives the protein CAIRGTDSNQPQHF.

V and J are TRBV5-8 and TRBJ2-3, with a possible D match to TRBD1 (6 bases). The CDR3 runs to 15 residues. Trimming shortened V by 2 bases and J by 0 bases, and 10 bases separated the two germline ends. Germline assignment: CDR1 SGHTS and CDR2 YDEGEE. The CDR3 reads CASSLQGRSTDTQYF. CDR3 coding DNA: TGTGCCAGCAGCTTACAGGGACGGAGCACAGATACGCAGTATTTT.

The chain links TRBV14 to TRBJ1-2, with D possibly TRBD1 on 5 matching bases. Germline V gene lookup returns CDR1 SGHDN and CDR2 FVKESK. The CDR3 contains 14 residues. Trimming took 0 bases from V and 8 from J, leaving 13 bases between them. DNA of the CDR3: TGTGCCAGCAGCCAAGATTGGGGGGATTCCGGCTACACCTTC. Translating it yields CASSQDWGDSGYTF. Full variable domain (outside the CDR3, taken from reference TRBV14 and TRBJ1-2): EAGVTQFPSHSVIEKGQTVTLRCDPISGHDNLYWYRRVMGKEIKFLLHFVKESKQDESGMPNNRFLAERTGGTYSTLKVQPAELEDSGVYFCASSQDWGDSGYTFGSGTRLTVV.

The chain carries TRBV2 and TRBJ2-7; D is possibly TRBD2 (6 bases). CDR1 and CDR2 (germline): SNHLY, FYNNEI. The CDR3 runs to 13 residues. Between the trimmed V and J ends, which lost 4 bases and 0 bases, there was a span of 7 bases. The CDR3 nucleotides read TGTGCCAGCAGTGGCGGGATCTCCTACGAGCAGTACGTC. Its translation: CASSGGISYEQYV.

The chain employs TRBV27 and TRBJ1-3; 8 bases map to TRBD1. J lost 2 bases, V lost 3 bases, and 9 bases had no gene match. Germline V gene sequence: CDR1 MNHEY, CDR2 SMNVEV (reference sequence). CDR3 length: 17 residues. CDR3 region: CASSFRAGGWPGNTIYF. The CDR3 DNA reads TGTGCCAGCAGTTTTCGGGCAGGGGGCTGGCCTGGAAACACCATATATTTT.

About this clone: Other DNA sequences in this specimen translate into the identical CDR3. V and J are TRBV18 and TRBJ1-1; 10 nucleotides match TRBD1. Germline V CDR1 and CDR2: KGHSH, LQKENI. The CDR3 is 15 amino acids. J lost 1 base, V lost 6 bases, and 5 bases had no gene match. The CDR3 is CASSPGDRGNTEAFF. The CDR3 DNA is TGTGCCAGCTCGCCTGGGGACAGGGGGAACACTGAAGCTTTCTTT. Together with reference TRBV18 and TRBJ1-1, the CDR3 gives the full variable domain: NAGVMQNPRHLVRRRGQEARLRCSPMKGHSHVYWYRQLPEEGLKFMVYLQKENIIDESGMPKERFSAEFPKEGPSILRIQQVVRGDSAAYFCASSPGDRGNTEAFFGQGTRLTVV.

The chain joins TRBV7-7 to TRBJ2-3; D perhaps matches TRBD1 (5 bases). Germline CDR1 and CDR2: SSHAT and FNYEAQ (reference sequence). With 5 bases removed from V and 4 bases from J, the gap between germline ends came to 10 bases. The CDR3 runs 13 residues. The CDR3 nucleotides read TGTGCCAGCAGCCCGACAGAGGCAGATACGCAGTATTTT. This encodes CASSPTEADTQYF.

The chain recombines TRBV5-1 with TRBJ1-5; a weak D match, TRBD1 (5 bases). Germline CDR1 reads SGHRS; CDR2 reads YFSETQ. The CDR3 is 13 residues long. The V and J ends lost 4 bases and 7 bases respectively, with 12 bases between them. The CDR3 DNA reads as TGCGCCAGCAGCACCCTCGGGGGGCAGCCCCAGCATTTT. Its protein is CASSTLGGQPQHF.

The chain uses TRBV7-8 and TRBJ2-7; D unclear. Trimming took 2 bases from V and 0 from J, leaving 2 bases between them. In germline, CDR1 is SGHVS, CDR2 FQNEAQ. This CDR3 spans 12 amino acids. CDR3 residues: CASSLYSYEQYF. In DNA form, the CDR3 reads TGTGCCAGCAGCTTATACTCCTACGAGCAGTACTTC.